This T cell receptor (beta chain) was profiled in a study of beta chain features in type 1 diabetes. On the study more broadly: Analysis included about 100 million sorted cells drawn from all samples.

This clone turned up a few times. Antigen unknown. Sequencing targeted expressed TCRB transcripts, as all isolated RNA had been reverse transcribed. It was found that naive, central memory and regulatory T cell samples averaged about 3.5 million reads. TCRdb keeps only in-frame clones here, not all; method: immunoSEQ multiplex PCR. The profile shows 900,000 or so clones, 15% to 20% of them singletons. Study-level results: Sequencing of cDNA might inflate the share of cells that strongly express TCR.

The CDR3 is 14 amino acids. Germline CDR1 LNHDA, CDR2 SQIVND (reference sequence). The junction had 5 bases not matched to a gene; V was cut back by 7 bases and J by 2 bases. The origin of this receptor is a young woman in good health. The chain employs TRBV19 and TRBJ1-5; 7 bases are a match to TRBD1. The sequenced material came from naive CD4+ T cells from blood. The CDR3 loop is CASTGGNGNQPQHF. CDR3 DNA: TGTGCCAGTACAGGGGGAAACGGCAATCAGCCCCAGCATTTT.